What follows are 8 T cell receptor beta chains derived from one specimen sequenced in a study of shared clonotypes between healthy human individuals. Sequencing was performed with immunoSEQ multiplex PCR; in TCRdb, only in-frame clones are kept and a portion is missing. The repertoire holds about 2.1 million clones, with roughly 93% as singletons. Naive CD8 cells lacked CD45RO and underwent positive selection for CCR7, leaving out terminally differentiated effector memory CD45RA+ cells. The material sequenced was naive CD8+ T cells from PBMCs. These receptors all come from a man between 18 and 35 years old in good health. Some clones in this sample may be carry-over from other donors' samples.

CDR3 amino acids: CASSPRSRSTEAFF. CDR3 DNA sequence: TGTGCCAGCAGTCCCCGGTCGAGGTCCACTGAAGCTTTCTTT. The gene calls are TRBV28 and TRBJ1-1, with unresolved D. The germline gives CDR1 MDHEN, CDR2 SYDVKM. Trimming left V 5 bases short and J 4 bases short, with 14 bases between. CDR3 length: 14 amino acids.

This sequence joins TRBV9 and TRBJ2-1; 8 bases map to TRBD2. Germline V gene lookup returns CDR1 SGDLS and CDR2 YYNGEE. J lost 4 bases, V lost 4 bases, and 13 bases had no gene match. The CDR3 runs to 17 residues. This CDR3 reads CASSPRFGSGKYNEQFF. As DNA, the CDR3 is TGTGCCAGCAGCCCCCGGTTTGGTAGCGGGAAATACAATGAGCAGTTCTTC.

The chain is built from TRBV25-1 and TRBJ1-4, with 8 bases that match TRBD1. The CDR3 has 14 residues. From germline, CDR1 is MGHDK and CDR2 SYGVNS. Germline trimming cut 6 bases from V and 8 bases from J; bases unmatched to any gene: 8. CDR3 amino acids: CASREETGEEKLFF. In DNA form, the CDR3 reads TGTGCCAGCAGAGAGGAGACAGGGGAGGAAAAACTGTTTTTT. The variable domain in full, completed from reference TRBV25-1 and TRBJ1-4, reads EADIYQTPRYLVIGTGKKITLECSQTMGHDKMYWYQQDPGMELHLIHYSYGVNSTEKGDLSSESTVSRIRTEHFPLTLESARPSHTSQYLCASREETGEEKLFFGSGTQLSVL.

This chain joins TRBV14 and TRBJ2-7; 8 positions match TRBD1. The CDR3 runs 15 residues. The trim removed 2 bases at V and 3 bases at J, leaving 6 bases unmatched. Germline V gene sequence: CDR1 SGHDN, CDR2 FVKESK. CDR3 protein: CASSQQGALHYEQYF. The CDR3 nucleotides read TGTGCCAGCAGCCAACAGGGGGCGCTTCACTACGAGCAGTACTTC.

CDR3 DNA sequence: TGTGCCAGCTCGCCAGACAGGGCGCTATATAGCAATCAGCCCCAGCATTTT. This sequence encodes CASSPDRALYSNQPQHF. The V call is TRBV18, the J call TRBJ1-5, with 7 positions matching TRBD1. Germline assignment: CDR1 KGHSH and CDR2 LQKENI. CDR3 length equals 17 residues. Trimming at V came to 6 bases and at J to 0 bases, leaving 11 bases not matched to a gene.

V gene TRBV7-9 combines with J gene TRBJ2-7; the D is unclear. Trimming took 4 bases from V and 7 from J, leaving 14 bases between them. This CDR3 contains 13 residues. Germline V lookup: CDR1 SEHNR, CDR2 FQNEAQ (reference sequence). This CDR3 reads CASSSSEAQEQYF. The CDR3 region has the DNA TGTGCCAGCAGCTCCTCCGAGGCTCAAGAGCAGTACTTC.

This clone was recorded only once. The genes are TRBV6-5 and TRBJ2-5; D unresolved. V was cut by 1 base and J by 10 bases, with 7 bases left in between. The germline V gene has CDR1 MNHEY and CDR2 SVGAGI. The CDR3 loop spans 11 amino acids. CDR3 in amino acids: CASSYYSYQYF. The CDR3 nucleotides are TGTGCCAGCAGTTACTACTCGTACCAGTACTTC.

The chain couples TRBV9 to TRBJ2-2; TRBD2 matches at 10 bases. CDR1 and CDR2 (germline): SGDLS, YYNGEE. The CDR3 is made up of 16 amino acids. The J segment lost 6 bases and the V segment lost 0 bases, leaving 5 bases of the junction unmatched. The CDR3 DNA sequence: TGTGCCAGCAGCGTAGCCAGCGGGAGGGCCCCCGGGGAGCTGTTTTTT. It yields the protein CASSVASGRAPGELFF. Full variable domain (missing parts from reference TRBV9 and TRBJ2-2): DSGVTQTPKHLITATGQRVTLRCSPRSGDLSVYWYQQSLDQGLQFLIQYYNGEERAKGNILERFSAQQFPDLHSELNLSSLELGDSALYFCASSVASGRAPGELFFGEGSRLTVL.